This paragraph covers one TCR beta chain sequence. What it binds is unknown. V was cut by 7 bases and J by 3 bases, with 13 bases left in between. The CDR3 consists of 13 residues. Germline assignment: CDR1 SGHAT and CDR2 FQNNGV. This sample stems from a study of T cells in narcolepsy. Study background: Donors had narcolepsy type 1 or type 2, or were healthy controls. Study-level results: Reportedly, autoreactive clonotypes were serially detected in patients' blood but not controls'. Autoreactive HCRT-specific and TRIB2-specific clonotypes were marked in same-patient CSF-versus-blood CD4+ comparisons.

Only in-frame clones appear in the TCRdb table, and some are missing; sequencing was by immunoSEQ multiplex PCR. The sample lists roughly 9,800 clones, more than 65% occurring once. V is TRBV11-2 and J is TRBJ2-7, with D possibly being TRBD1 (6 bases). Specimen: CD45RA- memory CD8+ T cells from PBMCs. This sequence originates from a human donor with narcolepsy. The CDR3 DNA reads TGTGCCAGCACCTCGGGACACCACTACGAGCAGTACTTC. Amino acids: CASTSGHHYEQYF.